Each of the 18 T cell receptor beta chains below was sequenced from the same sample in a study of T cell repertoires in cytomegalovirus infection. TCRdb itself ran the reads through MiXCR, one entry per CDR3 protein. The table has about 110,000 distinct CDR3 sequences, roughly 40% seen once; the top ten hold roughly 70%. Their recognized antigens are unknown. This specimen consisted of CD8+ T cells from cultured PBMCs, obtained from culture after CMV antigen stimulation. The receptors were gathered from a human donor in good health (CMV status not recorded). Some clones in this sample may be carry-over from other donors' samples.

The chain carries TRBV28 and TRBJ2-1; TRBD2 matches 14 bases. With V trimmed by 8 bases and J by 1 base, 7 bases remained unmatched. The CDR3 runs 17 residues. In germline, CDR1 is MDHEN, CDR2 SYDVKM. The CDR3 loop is CASQPGTSGGSYNEQFF. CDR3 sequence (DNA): TGTGCCAGCCAGCCCGGGACTAGCGGGGGATCCTACAATGAGCAGTTCTTC.

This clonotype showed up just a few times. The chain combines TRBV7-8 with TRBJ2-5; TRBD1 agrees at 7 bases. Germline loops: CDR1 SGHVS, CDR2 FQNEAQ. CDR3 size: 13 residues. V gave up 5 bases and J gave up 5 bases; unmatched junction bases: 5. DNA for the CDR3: TGTGCCAGCAGCCCCGAGGGGGCCGAGACCCAGTACTTC. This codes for CASSPEGAETQYF.

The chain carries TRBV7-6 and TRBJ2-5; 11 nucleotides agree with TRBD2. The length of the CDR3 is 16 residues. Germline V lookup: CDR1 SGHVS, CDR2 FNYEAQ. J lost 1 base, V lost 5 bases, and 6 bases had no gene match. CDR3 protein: CASSPGLAGTQETQYF. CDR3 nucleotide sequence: TGTGCCAGCAGCCCAGGACTAGCGGGCACCCAAGAGACCCAGTACTTC.

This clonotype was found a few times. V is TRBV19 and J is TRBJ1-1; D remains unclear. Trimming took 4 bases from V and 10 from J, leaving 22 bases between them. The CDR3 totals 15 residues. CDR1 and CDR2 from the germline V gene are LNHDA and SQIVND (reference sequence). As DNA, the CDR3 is TGTGCCAGTAGTACCATCCTTCGGGAAGGGCTATTAGCTTTCTTT. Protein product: CASSTILREGLLAFF.

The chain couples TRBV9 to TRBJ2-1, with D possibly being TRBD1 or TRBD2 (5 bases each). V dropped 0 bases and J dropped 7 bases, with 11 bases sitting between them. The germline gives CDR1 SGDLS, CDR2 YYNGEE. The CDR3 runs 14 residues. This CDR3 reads CASSVERGKNEQFF. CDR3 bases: TGTGCCAGCAGCGTAGAGAGGGGTAAGAATGAGCAGTTCTTC.

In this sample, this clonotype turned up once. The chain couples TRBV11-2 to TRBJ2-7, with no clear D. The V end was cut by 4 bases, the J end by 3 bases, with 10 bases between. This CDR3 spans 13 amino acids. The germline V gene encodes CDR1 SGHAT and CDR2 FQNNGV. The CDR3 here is CASSYMPLYEQYF. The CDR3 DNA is TGTGCCAGCAGCTATATGCCACTCTACGAGCAGTACTTC.

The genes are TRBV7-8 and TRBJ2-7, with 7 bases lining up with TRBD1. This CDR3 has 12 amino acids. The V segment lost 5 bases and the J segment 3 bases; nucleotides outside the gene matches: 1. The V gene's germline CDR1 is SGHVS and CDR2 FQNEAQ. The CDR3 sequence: CASSGDSYEQYF. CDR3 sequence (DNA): TGTGCCAGCAGCGGGGACAGCTACGAGCAGTACTTC.

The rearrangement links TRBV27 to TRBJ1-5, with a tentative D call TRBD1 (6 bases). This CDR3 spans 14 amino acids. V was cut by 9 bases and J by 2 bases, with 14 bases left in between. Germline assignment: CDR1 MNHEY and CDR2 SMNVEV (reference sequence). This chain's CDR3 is CASGGGWGNQPQHF. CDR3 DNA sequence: TGTGCCAGTGGGGGGGGCTGGGGCAATCAGCCCCAGCATTTT.

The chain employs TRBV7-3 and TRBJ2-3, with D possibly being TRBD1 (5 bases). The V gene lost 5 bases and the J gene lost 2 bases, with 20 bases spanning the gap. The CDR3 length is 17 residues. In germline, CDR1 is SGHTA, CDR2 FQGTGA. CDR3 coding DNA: TGTGCCAGCAGCCCACGGCAGGGTAGGGGCTACACAGATACGCAGTATTTT. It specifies CASSPRQGRGYTDTQYF. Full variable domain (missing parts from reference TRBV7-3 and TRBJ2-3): GAGVSQTPSNKVTEKGKYVELRCDPISGHTALYWYRQSLGQGPEFLIYFQGTGAADDSGLPNDRFFAVRPEGSVSTLKIQRTERGDSAVYLCASSPRQGRGYTDTQYFGPGTRLTVL.

CDR3 sequence (DNA): TGTGCCAGCAGCCCAGGGGGCTTCCAAGAGACCCAGTACTTC. Protein: CASSPGGFQETQYF. This chain connects TRBV7-7 to TRBJ2-5; 8 bases map to TRBD1. From germline, CDR1 is SSHAT and CDR2 FNYEAQ (reference sequence). Germline trimming cut 5 bases from V and 1 base from J; bases unmatched to any gene: 3. The CDR3 runs 14 residues.

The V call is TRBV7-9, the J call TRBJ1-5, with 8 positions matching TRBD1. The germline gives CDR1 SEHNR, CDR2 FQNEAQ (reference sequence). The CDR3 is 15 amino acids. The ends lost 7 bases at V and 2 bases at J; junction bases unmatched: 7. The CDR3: CASTKTGVGNQPQHF. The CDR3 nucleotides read TGTGCCAGCACCAAGACAGGGGTCGGCAATCAGCCCCAGCATTTT.

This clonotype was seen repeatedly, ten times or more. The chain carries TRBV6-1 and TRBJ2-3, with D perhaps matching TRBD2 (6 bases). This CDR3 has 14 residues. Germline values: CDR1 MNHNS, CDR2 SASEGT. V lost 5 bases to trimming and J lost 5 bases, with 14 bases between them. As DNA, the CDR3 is TGTGCCAGCAGTCCGGTCCCGGGACTAGATACGCAGTATTTT. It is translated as CASSPVPGLDTQYF.

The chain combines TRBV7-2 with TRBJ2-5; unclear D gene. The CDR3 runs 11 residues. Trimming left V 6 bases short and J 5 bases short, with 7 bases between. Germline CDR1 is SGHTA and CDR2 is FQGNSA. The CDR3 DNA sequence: TGTGCCAGCAGAGAGTTTGAGACCCAGTACTTC. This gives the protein CASREFETQYF.

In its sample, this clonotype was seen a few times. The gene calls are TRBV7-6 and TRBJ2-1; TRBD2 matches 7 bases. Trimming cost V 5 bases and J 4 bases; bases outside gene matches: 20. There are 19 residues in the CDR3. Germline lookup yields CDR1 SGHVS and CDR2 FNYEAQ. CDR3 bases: TGTGCCAGCAGCCCACTATTCGGGCTACGGGGGGACCAGTACAATGAGCAGTTCTTC. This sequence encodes CASSPLFGLRGDQYNEQFF.

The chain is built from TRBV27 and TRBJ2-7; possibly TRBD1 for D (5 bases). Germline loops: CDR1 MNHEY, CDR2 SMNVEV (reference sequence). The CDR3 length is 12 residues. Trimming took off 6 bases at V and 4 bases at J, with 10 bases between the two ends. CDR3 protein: CASSTGFYEQYF. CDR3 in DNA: TGTGCCAGCAGCACAGGTTTTTACGAGCAGTACTTC.

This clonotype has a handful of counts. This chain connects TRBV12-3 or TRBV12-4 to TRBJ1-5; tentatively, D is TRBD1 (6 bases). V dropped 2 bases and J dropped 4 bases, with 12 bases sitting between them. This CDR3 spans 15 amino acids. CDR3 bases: TGTGCCAGCAGTTTATACCTCACAGGGAATCAGCCCCAGCATTTT. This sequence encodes CASSLYLTGNQPQHF.

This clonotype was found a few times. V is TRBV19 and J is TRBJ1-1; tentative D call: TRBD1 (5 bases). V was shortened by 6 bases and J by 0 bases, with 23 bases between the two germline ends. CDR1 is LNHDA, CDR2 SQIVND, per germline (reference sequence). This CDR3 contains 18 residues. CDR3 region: CASSYRRDVGPMNTEAFF. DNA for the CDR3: TGTGCCAGTAGCTATAGGAGGGACGTAGGACCAATGAACACTGAAGCTTTCTTT.

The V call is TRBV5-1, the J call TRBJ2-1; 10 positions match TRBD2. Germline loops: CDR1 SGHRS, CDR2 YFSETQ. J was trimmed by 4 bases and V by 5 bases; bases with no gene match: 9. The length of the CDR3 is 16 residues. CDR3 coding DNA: TGCGCCAGCAGTCTAGGGGGGACTAGCGTTTACAATGAGCAGTTCTTC. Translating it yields CASSLGGTSVYNEQFF.